Below, one TCR beta chain is given with its context. Its target is not known. TCRdb's table, derived via immunoSEQ multiplex PCR, lists solely in-frame clones and lacks some. The repertoire consists of about 2,100,000 clones, with just over 90% occurring once and the leading ten covering more than 1.5%. CD45RO-negative, CCR7-positively selected cells formed the naive CD8 fraction, excluding terminally differentiated effector memory CD45RA+ cells. The record originates from a study of shared clonotypes between healthy human individuals. The study's findings and limits: In general, naive subsets displayed greater estimated richness than memory subsets did.

V lost 4 bases to trimming and J lost 4 bases, with 12 bases between them. This CDR3 is built from 14 residues. The germline V gene has CDR1 SGHRS and CDR2 YFSETQ. Sample: naive CD8+ T cells from PBMCs. The chain is built from TRBV5-1 and TRBJ2-1, with D unclear. The clonotype was recovered from a man in his late teens or twenties in good health. Some clones in this sample may be carry-over from other donors' samples. The CDR3 coding sequence is TGCGCCAGCAGCCCCCGCCTCCCGTACAATGAGCAGTTCTTC. This sequence encodes CASSPRLPYNEQFF.